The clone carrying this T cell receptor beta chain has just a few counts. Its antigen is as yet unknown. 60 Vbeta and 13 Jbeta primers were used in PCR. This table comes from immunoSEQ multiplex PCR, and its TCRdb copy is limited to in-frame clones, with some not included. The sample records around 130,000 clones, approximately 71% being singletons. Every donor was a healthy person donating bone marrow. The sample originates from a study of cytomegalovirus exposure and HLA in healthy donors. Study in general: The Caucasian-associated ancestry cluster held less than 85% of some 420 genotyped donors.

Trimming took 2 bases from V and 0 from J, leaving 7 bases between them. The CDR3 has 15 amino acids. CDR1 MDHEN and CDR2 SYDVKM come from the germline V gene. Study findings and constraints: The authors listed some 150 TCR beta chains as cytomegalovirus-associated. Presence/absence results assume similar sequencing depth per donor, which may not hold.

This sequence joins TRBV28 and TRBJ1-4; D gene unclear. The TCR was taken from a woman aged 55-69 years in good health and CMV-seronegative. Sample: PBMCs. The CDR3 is CASSLRQATNEKLFF. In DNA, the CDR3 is TGTGCCAGCAGTTTACGACAAGCAACTAATGAAAAACTGTTTTTT.